This T cell receptor beta chain is drawn from a study of shared clonotypes between healthy human individuals. Donors comprised only Caucasian adults living in Nashville, Tennessee. This table comes from immunoSEQ multiplex PCR, and its TCRdb copy is limited to in-frame clones, with some not included. Among approximately 2.5 million clones, over 85% were seen once, and the ten largest hold roughly 0.36%. V was trimmed by 1 base and J by 5 bases, leaving 5 bases between them. Germline values: CDR1 LNHDA, CDR2 SQIVND (reference sequence). This CDR3 is built from 12 residues. The chain links TRBV19 to TRBJ1-2; no clear D gene. Sequencing was performed on naive CD4+ T cells from PBMCs. Specified subset: CD45RA+ positively selected. The sequence was obtained from a young man in good health. Some clones in this sample may be carry-over from other donors' samples. This CDR3 is CASSIARYGYTF. Written as DNA, the CDR3 is TGTGCCAGTAGTATAGCTCGTTATGGCTACACCTTC. The variable domain in full, with the rest retrieved from reference TRBV19 and TRBJ1-2, is DGGITQSPKYLFRKEGQNVTLSCEQNLNHDAMYWYRQDPGQGLRLIYYSQIVNDFQKGDIAEGYSVSREKKESFPLTVTSAQKNPTAFYLCASSIARYGYTFGSGTRLTVV.